The 9 T cell receptor beta chains below all came from one sample that was sequenced in a study of cytomegalovirus exposure and HLA in healthy donors. The study ran its PCR with 60 Vbeta and 13 Jbeta primers. Clones were read by immunoSEQ multiplex PCR, and TCRdb kept only the in-frame ones, dropping some. The sample includes 130,000 to 150,000 clones, around 82% of them seen just once. Sequencing was performed on PBMCs. Receptors originate from a woman aged 18-29 years in good health and CMV-seropositive.

J is TRBJ2-7 and V is TRBV7-2; 9 bases fit TRBD1. The CDR3 is 13 amino acids. V was pared by 5 bases and J by 3 bases, with 2 bases of the junction left unmatched. Per germline, CDR1 SGHTA and CDR2 FQGNSA. DNA for the CDR3: TGTGCCAGCAGCCGACAGGGGGGCTACGAGCAGTACTTC. This codes for CASSRQGGYEQYF.

This clone showed up just once. The V and J genes are TRBV5-4 and TRBJ1-6; TRBD1 is a possible D gene (6 bases). In germline, CDR1 is SGHNT, CDR2 YYREEE (reference sequence). The CDR3 length is 15 residues. V shed 4 bases and J shed 7 bases, with 15 bases lying between them. The CDR3 region is CASSTGKGNNSPLHF. CDR3 DNA sequence: TGTGCCAGCAGCACAGGGAAGGGAAACAATTCACCCCTCCACTTT.

This clone was counted once. This rearrangement joins TRBV9 to TRBJ1-6; TRBD1 aligns across 7 bases. With 1 base clipped from V and 8 bases from J, the junction kept 12 bases outside the gene matches. This CDR3 contains 17 residues. Germline V gene sequence: CDR1 SGDLS, CDR2 YYNGEE. The CDR3 DNA sequence: TGTGCCAGCAGCGTAAGAGACAGGGTTTCATTGGATTCACCCCTCCACTTT. It is translated as CASSVRDRVSLDSPLHF. The full variable domain, rest sourced from reference TRBV9 and TRBJ1-6, is DSGVTQTPKHLITATGQRVTLRCSPRSGDLSVYWYQQSLDQGLQFLIQYYNGEERAKGNILERFSAQQFPDLHSELNLSSLELGDSALYFCASSVRDRVSLDSPLHFGNGTRLTVT.

The V gene is TRBV12-2, the J gene TRBJ1-1; the D call TRBD1 from the table was never checked on the DNA. TRBV12-2 is recorded as a pseudogene. The CDR3 is 13 amino acids. The CDR3 sequence is CATPRASNTEAFF. The CDR3, as DNA: TGTGCAACTCCCAGGGCCTCGAACACTGAAGCTTTCTTT.

This chain connects TRBV11-2 to TRBJ2-3, with D possibly being TRBD1 (5 bases). V lost 8 bases and J lost 2, with 20 bases in between. This CDR3 comprises 16 residues. Per germline, CDR1 SGHAT and CDR2 FQNNGV. CDR3 loop: CASGMQGERFTDTQYF. The CDR3 DNA follows: TGTGCCAGCGGGATGCAGGGCGAGCGATTCACAGATACGCAGTATTTT.

This clone is labeled medium-sized (0.01 to 0.1%). The gene calls are TRBV7-8 and TRBJ2-5; D is perhaps TRBD2 (7 bases). V was clipped by 5 bases and J by 2 bases, with 18 bases between them. The length of the CDR3 is 16 residues. Germline lookup yields CDR1 SGHVS and CDR2 FQNEAQ. This CDR3 is CASSPNIGGVQETQYF. CDR3 DNA sequence: TGTGCCAGCAGCCCGAATATAGGGGGGGTACAAGAGACCCAGTACTTC.

The chain carries TRBV10-1 and TRBJ2-7, with a weak D call TRBD1 (7 bases). The CDR3 consists of 15 residues. Germline-derived CDR1 and CDR2 are WNHNN and SYGVQD (reference sequence). Trimming pared 5 bases from V and 8 bases from J, leaving 22 bases between. The CDR3 loop is CASSLVTRGEAKQYF. Here the CDR3 DNA reads TGCGCCAGCAGTCTAGTGACCAGGGGGGAGGCCAAGCAGTACTTC.

V gene TRBV5-1 combines with J gene TRBJ2-7, with 7 bases fitting TRBD2. CDR1 and CDR2 (germline): SGHRS, YFSETQ. Germline trimming cut 0 bases from V and 6 bases from J; bases unmatched to any gene: 3. The CDR3 has 13 residues. CDR3 in DNA: TGCGCCAGCAGCTTGGACGTAGCGGGCGAGCAGTACTTC. Amino acids: CASSLDVAGEQYF.

The chain combines TRBV18 with TRBJ1-5; a weak D match, TRBD1 (5 bases). This CDR3 spans 18 amino acids. Trimming removed 3 bases at V and 0 bases at J, with 18 bases between. Germline-derived CDR1 and CDR2 are KGHSH and LQKENI. CDR3 coding DNA: TGTGCCAGCTCACCGAACGACGGGGGAGTTTATAGCAATCAGCCCCAGCATTTT. Its translation is CASSPNDGGVYSNQPQHF.